This TCR beta chain was captured by sequencing in a study of siplizumab effects on memory and regulatory T cells. The study's findings and limits: Siplizumab, the agent tested, significantly reduced alloreactive sequences traceable to unstimulated CD4+ memory cells.

Germline assignment: CDR1 SEHNR and CDR2 FQNEAQ (reference sequence). Unmatched junction bases numbered 7, after V lost 0 bases and J lost 5 bases. The CDR3 has 16 residues. Clones were read by immunoSEQ multiplex PCR, and TCRdb kept only the in-frame ones, dropping some. The sample yields some 100,000 clones, about 90% seen once. On this clone itself: Its antigen is as yet unknown.

The chain couples TRBV7-9 to TRBJ2-5; 9 nucleotides line up with TRBD2. Source material: Tregs sorted from blood. The receptor was derived from a human donor in good health. The CDR3 loop is CASSLAGGRARETQYF. The CDR3 DNA follows: TGTGCCAGCAGCTTAGCGGGCGGGAGGGCCAGGGAGACCCAGTACTTC.